This TCR beta chain comes out of a study of shared clonotypes between healthy human individuals. V was clipped by 4 bases and J by 1 base, with 5 bases between them. The CDR3 runs 13 residues. Germline-derived CDR1 and CDR2 are SGHNT and YENEEA. Whole-study findings and limits: Naive subsets, compared against memory subsets, generally had larger estimated richness values.

About this clone: Its antigen is as yet unknown.

TCRdb's table, derived via immunoSEQ multiplex PCR, lists solely in-frame clones and lacks some. The sample shows about 120,000 clones, about 70% of them seen only once. The rearrangement links TRBV11-3 to TRBJ1-3; D call uncertain. Sequenced input: memory CD8+ T cells sorted from blood. Subset denoted: CD45RO+ cells pooled with CCR7-negative TemRA cells. This TCR was recovered from a woman between 25 and 40 years old in good health. The CDR3: CASSWGSGNTIYF. DNA for the CDR3: TGTGCCAGCAGCTGGGGTTCTGGAAACACCATATATTTT.